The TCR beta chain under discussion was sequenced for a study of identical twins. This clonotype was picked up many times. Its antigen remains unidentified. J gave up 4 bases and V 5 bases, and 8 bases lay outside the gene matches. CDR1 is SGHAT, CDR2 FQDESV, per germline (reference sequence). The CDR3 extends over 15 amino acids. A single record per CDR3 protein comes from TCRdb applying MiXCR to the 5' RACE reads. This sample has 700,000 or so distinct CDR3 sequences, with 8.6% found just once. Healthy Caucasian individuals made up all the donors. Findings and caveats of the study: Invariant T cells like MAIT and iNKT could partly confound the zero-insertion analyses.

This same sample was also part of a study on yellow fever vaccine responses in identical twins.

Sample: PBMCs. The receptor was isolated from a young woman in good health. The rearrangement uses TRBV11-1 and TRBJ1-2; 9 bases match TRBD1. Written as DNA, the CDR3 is TGTGCCAGCAGCCAATCCGGACAGGGGCGCTATGGCTACACCTTC. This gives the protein CASSQSGQGRYGYTF. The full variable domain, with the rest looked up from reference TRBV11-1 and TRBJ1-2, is EAEVAQSPRYKITEKSQAVAFWCDPISGHATLYWYRQILGQGPELLVQFQDESVVDDSQLPKDRFSAERLKGVDSTLKIQPAELGDSAMYLCASSQSGQGRYGYTFGSGTRLTVV.